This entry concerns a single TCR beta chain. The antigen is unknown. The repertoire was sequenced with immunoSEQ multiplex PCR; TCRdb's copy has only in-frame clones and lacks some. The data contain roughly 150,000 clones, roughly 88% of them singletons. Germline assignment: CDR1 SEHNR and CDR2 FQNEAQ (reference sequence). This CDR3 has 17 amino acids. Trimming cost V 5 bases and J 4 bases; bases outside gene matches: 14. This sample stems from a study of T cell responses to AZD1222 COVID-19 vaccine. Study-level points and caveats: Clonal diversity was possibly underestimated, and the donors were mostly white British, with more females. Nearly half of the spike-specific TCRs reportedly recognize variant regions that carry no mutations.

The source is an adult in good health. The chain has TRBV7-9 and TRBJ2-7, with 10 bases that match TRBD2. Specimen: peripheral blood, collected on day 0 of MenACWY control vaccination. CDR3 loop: CASSREGLAGARYEQYF. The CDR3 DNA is TGTGCCAGCAGCCGCGAGGGGCTAGCGGGGGCACGGTACGAGCAGTACTTC. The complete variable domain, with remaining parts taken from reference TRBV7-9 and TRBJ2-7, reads DTGVSQNPRHKITKRGQNVTFRCDPISEHNRLYWYRQTLGQGPEFLTYFQNEAQLEKSRLLSDRFSAERPKGSFSTLEIQRTEQGDSAMYLCASSREGLAGARYEQYFGPGTRLTVT.